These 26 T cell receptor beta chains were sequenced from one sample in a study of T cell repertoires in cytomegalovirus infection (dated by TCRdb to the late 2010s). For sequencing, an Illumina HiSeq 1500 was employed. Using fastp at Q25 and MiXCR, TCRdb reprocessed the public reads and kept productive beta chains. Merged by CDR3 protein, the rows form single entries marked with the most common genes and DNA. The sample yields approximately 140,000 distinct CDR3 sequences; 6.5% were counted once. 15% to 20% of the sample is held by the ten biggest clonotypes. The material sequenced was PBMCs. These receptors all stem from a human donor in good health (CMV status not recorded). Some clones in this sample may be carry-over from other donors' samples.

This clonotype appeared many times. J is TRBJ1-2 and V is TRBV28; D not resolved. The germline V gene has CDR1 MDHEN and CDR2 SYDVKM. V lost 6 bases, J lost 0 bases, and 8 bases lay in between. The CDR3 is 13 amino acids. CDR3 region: CASSPPSNYGYTF. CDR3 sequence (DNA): TGTGCCAGCAGCCCCCCTTCTAACTATGGCTACACCTTC.

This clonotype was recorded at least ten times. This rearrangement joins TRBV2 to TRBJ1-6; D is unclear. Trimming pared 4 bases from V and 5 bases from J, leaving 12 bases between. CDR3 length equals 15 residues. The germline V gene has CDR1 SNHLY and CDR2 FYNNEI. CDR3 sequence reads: CASSVGRPNNSPLHF. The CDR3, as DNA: TGTGCCAGCAGTGTCGGGAGGCCAAATAATTCACCCCTCCACTTT.

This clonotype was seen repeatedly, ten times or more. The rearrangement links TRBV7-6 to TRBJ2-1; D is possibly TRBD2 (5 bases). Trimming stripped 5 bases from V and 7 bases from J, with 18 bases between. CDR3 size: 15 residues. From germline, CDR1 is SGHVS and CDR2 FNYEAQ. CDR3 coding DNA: TGTGCCAGCAGCCCGGTGCAGATTGGGAGAAATGAGCAGTTCTTC. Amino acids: CASSPVQIGRNEQFF.

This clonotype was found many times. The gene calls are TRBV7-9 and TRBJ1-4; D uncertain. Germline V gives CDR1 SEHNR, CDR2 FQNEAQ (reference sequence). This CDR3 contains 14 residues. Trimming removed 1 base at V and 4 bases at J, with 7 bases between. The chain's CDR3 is CASSLVRINEKLFF. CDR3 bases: TGTGCCAGCAGCTTAGTCAGGATTAATGAAAAACTGTTTTTT. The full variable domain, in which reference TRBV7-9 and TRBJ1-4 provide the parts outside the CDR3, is DTGVSQNPRHKITKRGQNVTFRCDPISEHNRLYWYRQTLGQGPEFLTYFQNEAQLEKSRLLSDRFSAERPKGSFSTLEIQRTEQGDSAMYLCASSLVRINEKLFFGSGTQLSVL.

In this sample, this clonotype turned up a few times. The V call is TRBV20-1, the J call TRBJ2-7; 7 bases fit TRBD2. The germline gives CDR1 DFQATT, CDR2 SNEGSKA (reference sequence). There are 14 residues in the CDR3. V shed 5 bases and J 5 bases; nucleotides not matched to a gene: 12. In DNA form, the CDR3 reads TGCAGTGCTCTAGGACTAGGTAATTGGGACGAGCAGTACTTC. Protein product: CSALGLGNWDEQYF.

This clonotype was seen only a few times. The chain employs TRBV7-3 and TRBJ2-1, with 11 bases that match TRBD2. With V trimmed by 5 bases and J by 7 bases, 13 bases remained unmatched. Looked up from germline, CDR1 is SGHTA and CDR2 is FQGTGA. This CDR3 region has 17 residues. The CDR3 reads CASSQFGALAGVNEQFF. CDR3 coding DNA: TGTGCCAGCAGCCAGTTCGGAGCACTAGCGGGGGTAAATGAGCAGTTCTTC.

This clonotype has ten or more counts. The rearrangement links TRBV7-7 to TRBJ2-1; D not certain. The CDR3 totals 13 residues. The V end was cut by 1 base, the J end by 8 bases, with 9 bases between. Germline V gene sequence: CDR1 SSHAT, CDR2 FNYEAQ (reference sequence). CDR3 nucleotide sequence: TGTGCCAGCAGCTTAGAACTGGATGATGAGCAGTTCTTC. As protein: CASSLELDDEQFF.

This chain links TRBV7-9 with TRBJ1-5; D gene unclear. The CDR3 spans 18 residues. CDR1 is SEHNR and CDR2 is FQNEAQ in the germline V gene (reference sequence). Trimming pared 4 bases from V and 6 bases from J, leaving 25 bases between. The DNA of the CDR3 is TGTGCCAGCAGCTCCGCCGACAATACAGATTTCCTAGGTCAGCCCCAGCATTTT. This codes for CASSSADNTDFLGQPQHF.

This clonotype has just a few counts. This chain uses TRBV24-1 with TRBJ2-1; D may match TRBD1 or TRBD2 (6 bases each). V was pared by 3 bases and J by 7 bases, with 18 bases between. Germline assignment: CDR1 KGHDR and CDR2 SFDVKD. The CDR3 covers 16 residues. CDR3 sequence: CATSDASGQGRNEQFF. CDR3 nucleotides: TGTGCCACCAGTGATGCGTCCGGGCAGGGGAGGAATGAGCAGTTCTTC.

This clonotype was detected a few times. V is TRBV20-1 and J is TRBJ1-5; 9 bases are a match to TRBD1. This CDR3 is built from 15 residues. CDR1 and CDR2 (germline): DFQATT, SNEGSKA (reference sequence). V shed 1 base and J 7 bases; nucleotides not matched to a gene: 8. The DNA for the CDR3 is TGCAGTGCTAGAGGTGCGGGACAGGGTTACCAGCCCCAGCATTTT. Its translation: CSARGAGQGYQPQHF.

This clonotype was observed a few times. CDR3 residues: CASGQGLYTEAFF. CDR3 DNA: TGTGCCAGCGGGCAGGGTTTGTACACTGAAGCTTTCTTT. The gene calls are TRBV6-5 and TRBJ1-1, with a possible D match to TRBD1 (5 bases). Germline V gives CDR1 MNHEY, CDR2 SVGAGI. The CDR3 is 13 residues long. Trimming stripped 8 bases from V and 3 bases from J, with 13 bases between.

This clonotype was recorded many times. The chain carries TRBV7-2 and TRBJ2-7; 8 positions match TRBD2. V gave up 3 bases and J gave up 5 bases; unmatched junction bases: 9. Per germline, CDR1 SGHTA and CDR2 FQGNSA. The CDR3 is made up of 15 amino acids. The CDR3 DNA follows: TGTGCCAGCAGCTTCCAGACTAGCGAGCCCCACGAGCAGTACTTC. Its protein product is CASSFQTSEPHEQYF.

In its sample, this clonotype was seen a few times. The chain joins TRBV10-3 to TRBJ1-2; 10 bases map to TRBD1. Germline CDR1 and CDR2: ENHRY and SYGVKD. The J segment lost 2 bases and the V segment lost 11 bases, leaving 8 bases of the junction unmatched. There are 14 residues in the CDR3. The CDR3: CAVHPGQGNYGYTF. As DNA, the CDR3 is TGTGCCGTTCACCCGGGACAGGGGAACTATGGCTACACCTTC.

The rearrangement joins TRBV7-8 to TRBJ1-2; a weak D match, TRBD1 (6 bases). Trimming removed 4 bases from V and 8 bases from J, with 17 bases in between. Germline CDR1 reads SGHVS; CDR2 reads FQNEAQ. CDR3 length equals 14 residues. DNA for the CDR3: TGTGCCAGCAGCTCGTACCCACAGGGAGGCGGCTACACCTTC. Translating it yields CASSSYPQGGGYTF. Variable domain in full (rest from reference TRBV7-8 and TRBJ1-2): GAGVSQSPRYKVAKRGQDVALRCDPISGHVSLFWYQQALGQGPEFLTYFQNEAQLDKSGLPSDRFFAERPEGSVSTLKIQRTQQEDSAVYLCASSSYPQGGGYTFGSGTRLTVV.

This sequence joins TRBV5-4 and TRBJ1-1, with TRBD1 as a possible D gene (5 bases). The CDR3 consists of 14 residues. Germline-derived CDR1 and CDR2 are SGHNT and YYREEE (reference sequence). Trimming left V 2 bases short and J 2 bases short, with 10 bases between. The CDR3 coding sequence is TGTGCCAGCAGCTTACCCACAGGAAACACTGAAGCTTTCTTT. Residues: CASSLPTGNTEAFF.

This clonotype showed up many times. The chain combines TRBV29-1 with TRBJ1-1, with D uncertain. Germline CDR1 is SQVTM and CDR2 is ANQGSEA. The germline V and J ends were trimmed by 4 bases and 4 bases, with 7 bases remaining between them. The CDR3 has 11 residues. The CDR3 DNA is TGCAGCGTTGTGCGAACCACTGAAGCTTTCTTT. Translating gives CSVVRTTEAFF.

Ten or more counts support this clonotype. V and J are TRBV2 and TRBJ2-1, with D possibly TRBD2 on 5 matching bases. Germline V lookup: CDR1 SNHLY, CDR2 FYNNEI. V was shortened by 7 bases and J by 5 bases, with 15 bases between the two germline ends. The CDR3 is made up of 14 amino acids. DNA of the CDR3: TGTGCCAGCAAACCCCACGGGGATCACAATGAGCAGTTCTTC. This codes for CASKPHGDHNEQFF. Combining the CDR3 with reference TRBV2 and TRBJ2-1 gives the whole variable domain EPEVTQTPSHQVTQMGQEVILRCVPISNHLYFYWYRQILGQKVEFLVSFYNNEISEKSEIFDDQFSVERPDGSNFTLKIRSTKLEDSAMYFCASKPHGDHNEQFFGPGTRLTVL.

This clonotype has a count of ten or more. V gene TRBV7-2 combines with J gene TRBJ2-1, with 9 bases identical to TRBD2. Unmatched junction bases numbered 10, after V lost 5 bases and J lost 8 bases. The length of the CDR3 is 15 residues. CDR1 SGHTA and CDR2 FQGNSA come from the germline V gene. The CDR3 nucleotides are TGTGCCAGCAGCCTCCTTAGCGGGGGTGTGGATGAGCAGTTCTTC. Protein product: CASSLLSGGVDEQFF.

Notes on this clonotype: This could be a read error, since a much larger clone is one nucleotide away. The CDR3 sequence: CSALEFLTFQISDQPQHF. Written as DNA, the CDR3 is TGCAGTGCTCTCGAGTTCCTAACTTTTCAAATTAGCGATCAGCCCCAGCATTTT. This rearrangement joins TRBV20-1 to TRBJ1-5; D gene uncertain. CDR1 and CDR2 (germline): DFQATT, SNEGSKA (reference sequence). This CDR3 is 18 amino acids long.

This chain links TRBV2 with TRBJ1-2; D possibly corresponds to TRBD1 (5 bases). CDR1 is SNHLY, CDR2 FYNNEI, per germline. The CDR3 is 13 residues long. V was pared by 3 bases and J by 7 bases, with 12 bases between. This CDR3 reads CASSDPGGVGYTF. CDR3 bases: TGTGCCAGCAGTGATCCTGGAGGGGTTGGCTACACCTTC.

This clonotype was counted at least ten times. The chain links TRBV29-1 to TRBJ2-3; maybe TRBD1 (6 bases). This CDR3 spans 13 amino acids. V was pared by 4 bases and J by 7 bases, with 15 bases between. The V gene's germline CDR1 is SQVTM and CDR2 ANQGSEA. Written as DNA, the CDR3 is TGCAGCGTTGGGAGCAGGGGTATGCATACGCAGTATTTT. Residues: CSVGSRGMHTQYF.

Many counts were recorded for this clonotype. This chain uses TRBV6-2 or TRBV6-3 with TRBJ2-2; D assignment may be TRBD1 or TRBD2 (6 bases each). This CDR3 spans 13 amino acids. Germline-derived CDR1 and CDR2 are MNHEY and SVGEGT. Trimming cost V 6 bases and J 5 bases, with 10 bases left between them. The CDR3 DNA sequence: TGTGCCAGCAGGCGGGACAATACCGGGGAGCTGTTTTTT. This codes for CASRRDNTGELFF.

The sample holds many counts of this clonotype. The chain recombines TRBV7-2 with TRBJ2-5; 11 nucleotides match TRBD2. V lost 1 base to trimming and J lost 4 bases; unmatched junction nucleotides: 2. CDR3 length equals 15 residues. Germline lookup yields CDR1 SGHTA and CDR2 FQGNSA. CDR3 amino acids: CASSLVAGGPETQYF. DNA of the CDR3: TGTGCCAGCAGCTTAGTAGCGGGGGGGCCAGAGACCCAGTACTTC.

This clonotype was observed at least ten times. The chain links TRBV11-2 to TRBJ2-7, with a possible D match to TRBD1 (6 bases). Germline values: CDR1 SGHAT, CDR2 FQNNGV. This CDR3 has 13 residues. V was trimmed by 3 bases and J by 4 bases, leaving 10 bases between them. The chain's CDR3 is CASSLQGGYEQYF. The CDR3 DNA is TGTGCCAGCAGCTTGCAAGGGGGATACGAGCAGTACTTC.

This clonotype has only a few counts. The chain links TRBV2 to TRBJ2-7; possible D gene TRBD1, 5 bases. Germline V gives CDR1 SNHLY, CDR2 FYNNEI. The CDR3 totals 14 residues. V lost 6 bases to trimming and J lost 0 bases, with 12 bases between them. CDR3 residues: CASSSGPHSYEQYF. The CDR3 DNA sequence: TGTGCCAGCAGCTCAGGGCCGCACTCCTACGAGCAGTACTTC.

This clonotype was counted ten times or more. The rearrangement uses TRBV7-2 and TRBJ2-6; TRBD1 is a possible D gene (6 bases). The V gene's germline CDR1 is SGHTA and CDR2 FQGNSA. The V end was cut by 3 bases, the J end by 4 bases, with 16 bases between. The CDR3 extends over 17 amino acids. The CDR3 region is CASSFAPSGVGANVLTF. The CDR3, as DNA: TGTGCCAGCAGCTTCGCACCTTCAGGGGTCGGGGCCAACGTCCTGACTTTC.